This T cell receptor (beta chain) was retrieved from a study of T-cell reconstitution after alpha-beta-depleted transplantation in children (dated by TCRdb to 2016 to 2017). For the wider study: T-cell immune reconstitution after TCRalphabeta/CD19-depleted allogeneic hematopoietic cell transplantation in children was quantitatively tracked in the study by means of TCR repertoire profiling.

The V end loses 7 bases and the J end loses 1 base, and a stretch of 26 bases separates them. The CDR3 measures 19 amino acids from cysteine to phenylalanine. Only the CDR3 part of the read is kept: 57 bases, read in frame from the first base. The protocol used for the library was PCR. Sequencing used an Illumina HiSeq 2500. TCR library preparation used molecular barcoding, with unique molecular identifiers applied to normalize quantification of the TCRbeta repertoire. The public reads were quality trimmed at Q25 with fastp and then assembled into clones with MiXCR by TCRdb, keeping productive beta chains. Each CDR3 protein appears once, grouped with its most common genes and DNA. Recorded for this sample are a few hundred thousand distinct CDR3 sequences; about a tenth of them occurred a single time. Of the sample, 6.2% falls within the top ten clones. This clonotype was found many times. Its antigen target is currently unknown. No base-level quality is on record; no much larger clone is a single base apart.

The chain joins TRBV12-3 or TRBV12-4 to TRBJ1-5; confidence is insufficient to name the D gene. This TCR derives from a human donor who donated a stem cell graft to a child with acute lymphoblastic leukemia. This specimen consisted of PBMCs from the stem cell graft donor, obtained from the stem cell graft. The CDR3 region has the sequence CASNLVGGLGSRSNQPQHF. The sequenced DNA: TGTGCCAGCAACCTCGTTGGAGGCCTTGGGTCCAGGAGCAATCAGCCCCAGCATTTT.